This T cell receptor beta chain originates from a study of spatial heterogeneity in lung cancer (dated by TCRdb to between 2018 and 2021). Notes on the research overall: Beta-chain transcripts were consistently detected in greater numbers than alpha-chain transcripts, which likely reflected higher beta-chain transcript abundance. In the raw uncorrected reads, each unique combination of TCR and UMI appeared more than ten times on average. In non-small cell lung cancer, the study quantitatively compared TCR alpha and beta repertoires across several tumor regions, matched nontumor lung, and blood. Nonsynonymous mutation counts, determined by whole-exome sequencing of tumor tissue, were related to TCR repertoire features. Both alpha and beta chains were TCR-sequenced in about 240 tumor regions, around 65 matched nontumor lung samples and around 50 PBMC samples obtained at surgery.

According to the study, the label for this sample's time point signals: sample taken at primary tumor resection. Without any cell sorting, TCR sequencing was performed on whole RNA extracted either from tumor and nontumor lung tissue or from cryopreserved PBMC samples. Samples were obtained from approximately 77 patients with early-stage, untreated non-small cell lung cancer from the lung TRACERx cohort. A patient was chosen for TCR sequencing only when enough RNA was available from at least two tumor regions. Library preparation used 5' RACE. TCRdb shows the sequencer as NextSeq 500. To allow correction of PCR and sequencing errors, the TCR library protocol tagged every TCR cDNA molecule with a unique molecular identifier. For the original study's pipeline: TCR identification, UMI-based error correction and CDR3 extraction were all carried out with Decombinator tools. Expanded TCRs were defined as those above a frequency of 2 per 1,000, corresponding to the top 1% of the tumor frequency distribution. Rényi diversity was computed with the R vegan package after subsampling each repertoire 100 times to 5,000 TCRs. CDR3 similarity networks were constructed using string-kernel similarity of amino acid triplets, with links drawn between CDR3s whose pairwise similarity was above 0.82. TCRdb passed the public sequencing reads through fastp at Q25 and MiXCR, retaining productive beta sequences. CDR3 protein sequences are deduplicated, and each keeps its most common genes and DNA. TCRdb's processing, not the authors', yielded these V and J calls. Recorded for this sample are 9,000 to 13,000 distinct CDR3 sequences; 6.3% of them occurred a single time. The top ten constitute roughly 28% of the sample.

In the germline V gene, CDR1 corresponds to SGHDT and CDR2 to YYEEEE. From its cysteine to its phenylalanine, the CDR3 spans 16 amino acids. The retained sequence is limited to the CDR3, 48 bases, with the frame set at the first base. The trim is 0 bases for V and 2 bases for J, with a gap of 14 bases between the germline ends. What the authors observed across the whole study: Ubiquitous expanded tumor TCRs showed up in blood more often at tumor resection than at routine follow-up. Confirming at a functional level the hypothesis that regional TCRs recognize regional mutations was considered to require additional single-cell paired TCR alpha and beta sequencing.

This clonotype was counted many times. Its antigen has not been determined. Base qualities are not recorded, but no much larger clone differs from it by a single base. Since the library was made to target alpha chains, this beta chain is a stray read and its abundance is not meaningful. The sample was PBMCs, taken at surgery. The source of this sequence is a male donor with early-stage non-small cell lung cancer. Here the chain combines TRBV5-6 and TRBJ2-5; TRBD2 is perhaps the D gene, given 5 matching bases. The DNA sequence is given as TGTGCCAGCAGCTTGGAAGTCGGAGAGGGACAAGAGACCCAGTACTTC. The resulting protein is CASSLEVGEGQETQYF.